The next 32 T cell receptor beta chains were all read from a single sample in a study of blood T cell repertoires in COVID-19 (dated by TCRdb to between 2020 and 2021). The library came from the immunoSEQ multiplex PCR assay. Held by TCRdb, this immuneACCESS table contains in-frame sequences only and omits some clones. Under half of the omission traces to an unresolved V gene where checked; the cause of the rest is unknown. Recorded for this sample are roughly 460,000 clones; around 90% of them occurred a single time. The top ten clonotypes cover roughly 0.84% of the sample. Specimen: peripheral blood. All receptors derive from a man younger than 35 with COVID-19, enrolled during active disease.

Written as DNA, the CDR3 is TGTGCCACCAGTGATCCGACTAGCGGGAGAGCCAATGAGCAGTTCTTC. It translates to CATSDPTSGRANEQFF. This chain uses TRBV24-1 with TRBJ2-1, with TRBD2 identical over 12 bases. V lost 3 bases and J lost 6; bases outside the gene matches: 5. CDR1 and CDR2 from the germline V gene are KGHDR and SFDVKD. The length of the CDR3 is 16 residues.

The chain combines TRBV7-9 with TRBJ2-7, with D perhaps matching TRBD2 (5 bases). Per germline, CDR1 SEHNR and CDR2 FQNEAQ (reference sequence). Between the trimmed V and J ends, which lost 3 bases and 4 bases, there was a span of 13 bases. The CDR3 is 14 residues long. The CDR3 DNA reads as TGTGCCAGCAGCTTGACTAACCCCTTATACGAGCAGTACTTC. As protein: CASSLTNPLYEQYF.

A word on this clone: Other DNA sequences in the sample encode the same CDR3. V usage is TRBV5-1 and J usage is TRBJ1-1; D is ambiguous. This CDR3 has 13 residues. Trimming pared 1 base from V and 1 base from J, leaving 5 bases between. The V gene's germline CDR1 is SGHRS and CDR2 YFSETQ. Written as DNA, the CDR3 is TGCGCCAGCAGCTTGTCAGAGAACACTGAAGCTTTCTTT. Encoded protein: CASSLSENTEAFF.

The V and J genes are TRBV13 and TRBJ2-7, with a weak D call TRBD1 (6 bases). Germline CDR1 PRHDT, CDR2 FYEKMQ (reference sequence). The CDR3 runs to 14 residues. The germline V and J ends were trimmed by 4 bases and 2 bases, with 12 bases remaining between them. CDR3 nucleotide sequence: TGTGCCAGCAGCTCTGACAGGTCGACCTACGAGCAGTACTTC. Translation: CASSSDRSTYEQYF.

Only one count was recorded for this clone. CDR3 region: CAWSPGTFYEQYF. The CDR3 DNA follows: TGTGCCTGGAGTCCCGGGACTTTCTACGAGCAGTACTTC. The gene calls are TRBV30 and TRBJ2-7; D might be TRBD2 (6 bases). With 2 bases removed from V and 3 bases from J, the gap between germline ends came to 11 bases. CDR3 length: 13 residues. The germline CDR1 and CDR2 sequences are GTSNPN and SVGIG (reference sequence).

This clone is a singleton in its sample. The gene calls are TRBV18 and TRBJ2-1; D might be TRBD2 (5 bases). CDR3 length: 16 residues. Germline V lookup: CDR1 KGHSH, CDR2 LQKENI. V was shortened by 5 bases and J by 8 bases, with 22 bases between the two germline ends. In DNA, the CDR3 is TGTGCCAGCTCAGTGTCAGCTGGGGAGAGTATTGATGAGCAGTTCTTC. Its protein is CASSVSAGESIDEQFF.

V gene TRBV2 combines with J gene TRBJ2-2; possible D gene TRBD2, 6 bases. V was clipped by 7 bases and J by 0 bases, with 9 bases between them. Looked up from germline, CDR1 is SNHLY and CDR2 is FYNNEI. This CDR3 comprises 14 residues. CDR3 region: CASMAGSNTGELFF. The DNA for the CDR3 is TGTGCCAGCATGGCGGGGTCGAACACCGGGGAGCTGTTTTTT.

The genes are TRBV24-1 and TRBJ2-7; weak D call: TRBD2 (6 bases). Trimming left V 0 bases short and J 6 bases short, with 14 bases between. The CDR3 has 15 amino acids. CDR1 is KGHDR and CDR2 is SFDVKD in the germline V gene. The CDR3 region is CATSDLQGLGTEQYF. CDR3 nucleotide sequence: TGTGCCACCAGTGATTTGCAGGGACTTGGGACCGAGCAGTACTTC.

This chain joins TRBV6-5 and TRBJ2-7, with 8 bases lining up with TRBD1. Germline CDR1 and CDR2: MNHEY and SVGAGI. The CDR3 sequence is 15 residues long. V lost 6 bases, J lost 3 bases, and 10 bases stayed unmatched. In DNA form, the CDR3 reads TGTGCCAGCAGGGAGAGACAGGGGCCAAACTACGAGCAGTACTTC. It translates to CASRERQGPNYEQYF.

The CDR3 DNA is TGCGCCAGCAGCCCCCGGGTAGCGGGGGCTCAAGAGACCCAGTACTTC. Its protein product is CASSPRVAGAQETQYF. The chain carries TRBV5-1 and TRBJ2-5; 9 positions agree with TRBD2. J gave up 2 bases and V 4 bases, and 9 bases lay outside the gene matches. The CDR3 is 16 residues long. CDR1 and CDR2 (germline): SGHRS, YFSETQ.

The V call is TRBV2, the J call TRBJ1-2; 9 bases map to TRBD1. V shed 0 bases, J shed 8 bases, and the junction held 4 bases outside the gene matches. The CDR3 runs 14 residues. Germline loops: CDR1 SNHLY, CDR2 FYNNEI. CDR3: CASSEAGTGFGYTF. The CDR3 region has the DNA TGTGCCAGCAGTGAAGCCGGGACAGGGTTCGGCTACACCTTC.

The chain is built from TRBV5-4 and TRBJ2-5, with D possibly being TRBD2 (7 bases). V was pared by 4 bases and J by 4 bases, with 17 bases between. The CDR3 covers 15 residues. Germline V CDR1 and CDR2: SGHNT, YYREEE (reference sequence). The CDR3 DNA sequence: TGTGCCAGCAGCCCAGGAGGGGGGGGATTAGAGACCCAGTACTTC. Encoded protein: CASSPGGGGLETQYF.

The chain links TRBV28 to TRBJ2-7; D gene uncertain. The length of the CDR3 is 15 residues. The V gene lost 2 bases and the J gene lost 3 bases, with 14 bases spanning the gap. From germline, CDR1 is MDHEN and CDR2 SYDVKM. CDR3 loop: CASSLLSTTYYEQYF. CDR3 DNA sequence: TGTGCCAGCAGTTTACTGTCAACTACCTACTACGAGCAGTACTTC.

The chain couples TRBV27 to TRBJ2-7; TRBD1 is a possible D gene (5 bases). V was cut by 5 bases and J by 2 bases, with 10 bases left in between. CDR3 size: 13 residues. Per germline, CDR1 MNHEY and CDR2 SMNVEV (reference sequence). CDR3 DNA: TGTGCCAGCAGTCTTACGACAGCCTACGAGCAGTACTTC. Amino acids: CASSLTTAYEQYF.

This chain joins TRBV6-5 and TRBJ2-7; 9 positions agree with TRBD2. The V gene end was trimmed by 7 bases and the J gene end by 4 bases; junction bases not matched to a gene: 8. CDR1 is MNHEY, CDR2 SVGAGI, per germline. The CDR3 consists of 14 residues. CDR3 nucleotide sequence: TGTGCCAGCACGCCCCGACTAGCGGAATACGAGCAGTACTTC. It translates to CASTPRLAEYEQYF.

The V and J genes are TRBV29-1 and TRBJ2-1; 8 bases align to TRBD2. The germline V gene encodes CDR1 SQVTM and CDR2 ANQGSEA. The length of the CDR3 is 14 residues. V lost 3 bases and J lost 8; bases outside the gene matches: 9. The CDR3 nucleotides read TGCAGCGTTGACCGGAGCGGGAGCGGGGATGAGCAGTTCTTC. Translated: CSVDRSGSGDEQFF.

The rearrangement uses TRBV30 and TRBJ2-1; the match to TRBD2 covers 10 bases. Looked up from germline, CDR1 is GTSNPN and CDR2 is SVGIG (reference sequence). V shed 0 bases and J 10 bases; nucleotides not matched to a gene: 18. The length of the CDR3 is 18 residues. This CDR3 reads CAWSVGSLAGVFAGEQFF. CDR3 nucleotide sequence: TGTGCCTGGAGTGTAGGGAGTCTAGCGGGAGTATTTGCAGGCGAGCAGTTCTTC.

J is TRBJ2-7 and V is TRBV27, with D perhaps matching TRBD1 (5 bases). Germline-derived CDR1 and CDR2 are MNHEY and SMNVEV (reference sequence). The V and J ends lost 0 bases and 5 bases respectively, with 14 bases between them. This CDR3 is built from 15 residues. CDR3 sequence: CASSLSAAGSHEQYF. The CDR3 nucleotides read TGTGCCAGCAGTTTATCCGCTGCAGGGTCCCACGAGCAGTACTTC.

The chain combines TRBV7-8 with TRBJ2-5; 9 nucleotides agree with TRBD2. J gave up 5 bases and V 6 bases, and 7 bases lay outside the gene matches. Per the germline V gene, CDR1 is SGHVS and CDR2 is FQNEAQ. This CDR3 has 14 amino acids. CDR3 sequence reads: CASREAGGRETQYF. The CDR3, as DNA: TGTGCCAGCAGAGAGGCGGGGGGGCGGGAGACCCAGTACTTC.

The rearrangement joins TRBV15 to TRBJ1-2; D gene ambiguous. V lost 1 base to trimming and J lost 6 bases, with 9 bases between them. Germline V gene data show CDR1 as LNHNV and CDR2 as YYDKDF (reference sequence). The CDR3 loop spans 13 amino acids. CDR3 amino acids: CATSRATMDGYTF. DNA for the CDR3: TGTGCCACCAGCAGAGCCACAATGGATGGCTACACCTTC.

The CDR3 DNA sequence: TGTGCCAGCAGCTTAGAGACAGGGGGCTTTGGAAACACCATATATTTT. It yields the protein CASSLETGGFGNTIYF. V and J are TRBV11-2 and TRBJ1-3, with 10 bases matching TRBD1. The CDR3 runs to 16 residues. Unmatched junction bases numbered 2, after V lost 0 bases and J lost 3 bases. Looked up from germline, CDR1 is SGHAT and CDR2 is FQNNGV. The whole variable domain, remainder taken from reference TRBV11-2 and TRBJ1-3, is EAGVAQSPRYKIIEKRQSVAFWCNPISGHATLYWYQQILGQGPKLLIQFQNNGVVDDSQLPKDRFSAERLKGVDSTLKIQPAKLEDSAVYLCASSLETGGFGNTIYFGEGSWLTVV.

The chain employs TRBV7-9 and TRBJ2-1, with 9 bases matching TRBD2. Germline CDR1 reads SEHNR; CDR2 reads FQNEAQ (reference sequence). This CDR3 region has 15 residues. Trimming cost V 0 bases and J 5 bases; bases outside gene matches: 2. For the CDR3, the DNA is TGTGCCAGCAGCTTAGCTTTAGCGGGAGACAATGAGCAGTTCTTC. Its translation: CASSLALAGDNEQFF.

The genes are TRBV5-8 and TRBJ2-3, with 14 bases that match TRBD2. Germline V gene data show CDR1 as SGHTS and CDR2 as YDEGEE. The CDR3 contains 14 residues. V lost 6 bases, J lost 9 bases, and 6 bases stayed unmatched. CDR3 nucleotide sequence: TGTGCCAGCATCCACGGGACTAGCGGGGGAACGCAGTATTTT. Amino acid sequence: CASIHGTSGGTQYF.

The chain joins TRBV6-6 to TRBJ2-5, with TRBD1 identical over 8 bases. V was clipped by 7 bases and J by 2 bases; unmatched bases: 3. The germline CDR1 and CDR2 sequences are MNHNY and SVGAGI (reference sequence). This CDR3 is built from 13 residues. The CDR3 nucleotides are TGTGCCAGCACAAGACAGGGGCAAGAGACCCAGTACTTC. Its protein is CASTRQGQETQYF.

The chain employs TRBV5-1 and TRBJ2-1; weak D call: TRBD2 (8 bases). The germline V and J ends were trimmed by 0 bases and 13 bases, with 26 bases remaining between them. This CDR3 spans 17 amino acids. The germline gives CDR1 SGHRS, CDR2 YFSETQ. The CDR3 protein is CASSLGRRGSTSGVQFF. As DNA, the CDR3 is TGCGCCAGCAGCTTGGGACGCAGGGGGAGTACTAGCGGAGTACAGTTCTTC.

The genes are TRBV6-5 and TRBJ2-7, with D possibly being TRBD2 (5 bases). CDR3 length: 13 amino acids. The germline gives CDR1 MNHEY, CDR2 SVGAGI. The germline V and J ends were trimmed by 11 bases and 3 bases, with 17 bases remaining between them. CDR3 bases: TGTGCCCCCCCGCGGAGCGGTGACTACGAGCAGTACTTC. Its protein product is CAPPRSGDYEQYF.

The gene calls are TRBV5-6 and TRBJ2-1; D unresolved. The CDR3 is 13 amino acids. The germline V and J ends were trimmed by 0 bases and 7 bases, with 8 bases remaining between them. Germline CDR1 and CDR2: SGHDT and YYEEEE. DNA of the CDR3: TGTGCCAGCAGCTTGGGGCTACTAAATGAGCAGTTCTTC. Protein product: CASSLGLLNEQFF.

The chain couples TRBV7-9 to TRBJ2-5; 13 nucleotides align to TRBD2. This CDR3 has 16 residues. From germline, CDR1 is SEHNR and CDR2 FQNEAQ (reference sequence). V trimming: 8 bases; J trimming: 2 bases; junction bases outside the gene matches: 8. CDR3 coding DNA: TGTGCCAGCGGACTAGCGGGAGCCCCGCCGCAAGAGACCCAGTACTTC. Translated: CASGLAGAPPQETQYF.

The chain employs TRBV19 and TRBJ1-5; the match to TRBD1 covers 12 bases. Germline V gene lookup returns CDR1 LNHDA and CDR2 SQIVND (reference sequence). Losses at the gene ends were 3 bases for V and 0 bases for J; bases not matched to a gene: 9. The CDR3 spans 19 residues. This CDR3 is CASSIRDRGPLYSNQPQHF. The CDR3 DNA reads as TGTGCCAGTAGTATCCGGGACAGGGGGCCGCTGTATAGCAATCAGCCCCAGCATTTT.

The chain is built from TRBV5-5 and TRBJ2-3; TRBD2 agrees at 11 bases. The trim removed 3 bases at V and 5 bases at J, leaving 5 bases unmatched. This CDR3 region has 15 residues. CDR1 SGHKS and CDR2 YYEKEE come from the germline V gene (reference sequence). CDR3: CASSSSGGPQDTQYF. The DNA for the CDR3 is TGTGCCAGCAGCTCTAGCGGGGGGCCCCAAGATACGCAGTATTTT. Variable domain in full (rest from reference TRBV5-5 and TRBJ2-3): DAGVTQSPTHLIKTRGQQVTLRCSPISGHKSVSWYQQVLGQGPQFIFQYYEKEERGRGNFPDRFSARQFPNYSSELNVNALLLGDSALYLCASSSSGGPQDTQYFGPGTRLTVL.

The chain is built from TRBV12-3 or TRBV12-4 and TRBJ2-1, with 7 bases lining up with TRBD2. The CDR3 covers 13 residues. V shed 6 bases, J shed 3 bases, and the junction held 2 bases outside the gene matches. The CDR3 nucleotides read TGTGCCAGCAGAGGACTAGACTACAATGAGCAGTTCTTC. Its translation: CASRGLDYNEQFF.

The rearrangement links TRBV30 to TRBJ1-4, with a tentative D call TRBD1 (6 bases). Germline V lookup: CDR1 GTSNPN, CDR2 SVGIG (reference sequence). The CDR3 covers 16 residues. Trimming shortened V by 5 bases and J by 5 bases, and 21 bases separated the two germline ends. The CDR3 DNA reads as TGTGCCTGGGGTCTAGAACCTGGAAGGGGGAATGAAAAACTGTTTTTT. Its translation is CAWGLEPGRGNEKLFF.